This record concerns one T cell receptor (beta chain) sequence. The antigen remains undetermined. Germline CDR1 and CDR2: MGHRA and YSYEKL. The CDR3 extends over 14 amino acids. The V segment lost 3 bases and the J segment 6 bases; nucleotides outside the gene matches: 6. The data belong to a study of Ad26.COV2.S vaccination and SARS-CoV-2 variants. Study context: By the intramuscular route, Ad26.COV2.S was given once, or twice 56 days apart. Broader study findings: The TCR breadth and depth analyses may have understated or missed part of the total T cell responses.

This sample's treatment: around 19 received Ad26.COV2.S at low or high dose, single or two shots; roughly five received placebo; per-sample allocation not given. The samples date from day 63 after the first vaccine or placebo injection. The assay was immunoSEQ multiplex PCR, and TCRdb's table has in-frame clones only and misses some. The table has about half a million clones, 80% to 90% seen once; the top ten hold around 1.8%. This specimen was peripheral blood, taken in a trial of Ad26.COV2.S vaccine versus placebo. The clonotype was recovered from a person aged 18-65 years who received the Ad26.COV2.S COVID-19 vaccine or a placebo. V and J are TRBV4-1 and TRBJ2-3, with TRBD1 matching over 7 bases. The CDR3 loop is CASSQATGEDTQYF. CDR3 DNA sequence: TGCGCCAGCAGCCAGGCAACAGGGGAGGATACGCAGTATTTT.